Listed here are 30 T cell receptor beta chains from one sample, sequenced in a study of Ad26.COV2.S vaccination and SARS-CoV-2 variants. The sample's treatment: 15 to 20 received Ad26.COV2.S at low or high dose, single or two shots; 5 received placebo; per-sample allocation not given. Samples analyzed were those drawn on day 63 after the first vaccine or placebo injection. Profiled with immunoSEQ multiplex PCR; TCRdb holds only in-frame clones, not every one. The sample lists 400,000 to 450,000 clones; around 91% were seen once. The specimen was peripheral blood, collected in a trial of Ad26.COV2.S vaccine versus placebo. The receptors come from a person aged 18-60 years who received the Ad26.COV2.S COVID-19 vaccine or a placebo.

In this sample, this clone turned up once. The genes are TRBV7-3 and TRBJ2-7; TRBD1 agrees at 9 bases. Trimming removed 0 bases from V and 5 bases from J; junction bases left unmatched: 2. The CDR3 has 14 amino acids. Germline lookup yields CDR1 SGHTA and CDR2 FQGTGA. The CDR3 DNA follows: TGTGCCAGCAGCTTAACTGGGACAGGGAACGAGCAGTACTTC. Translation gives CASSLTGTGNEQYF.

The V call is TRBV7-3, the J call TRBJ1-1; 11 positions match TRBD1. V gave up 5 bases and J gave up 5 bases; unmatched junction bases: 7. The germline V gene encodes CDR1 SGHTA and CDR2 FQGTGA. The CDR3 has 15 amino acids. The chain's CDR3 is CASSPGTGGSTEAFF. In DNA form, the CDR3 reads TGTGCCAGCAGCCCCGGGACAGGGGGTAGTACTGAAGCTTTCTTT.

The rearrangement joins TRBV7-2 to TRBJ1-2; the D is unclear. Looked up from germline, CDR1 is SGHTA and CDR2 is FQGNSA. V lost 7 bases to trimming and J lost 8 bases, with 17 bases between them. The CDR3 sequence is 13 residues long. The CDR3 DNA follows: TGTGCCAGCACCGTCCCAACGGGTGGGGGCTACACCTTC. Amino acids: CASTVPTGGGYTF.

The chain employs TRBV5-1 and TRBJ2-7; the D gene is possibly TRBD1 (6 bases). Trimming pared 0 bases from V and 6 bases from J, leaving 13 bases between. The CDR3 loop spans 14 amino acids. The germline gives CDR1 SGHRS, CDR2 YFSETQ. CDR3 nucleotide sequence: TGCGCCAGCAGCTTGGGGGCAGGGGTGGTCGAGCAGTACTTC. It specifies CASSLGAGVVEQYF. Using reference TRBV5-1 and TRBJ2-7 for the parts outside the CDR3, the full variable domain is KAGVTQTPRYLIKTRGQQVTLSCSPISGHRSVSWYQQTPGQGLQFLFEYFSETQRNKGNFPGRFSGRQFSNSRSEMNVSTLELGDSALYLCASSLGAGVVEQYFGPGTRLTVT.

The chain employs TRBV12-5 and TRBJ2-1, with 7 bases matching TRBD1. Trimming cost V 6 bases and J 2 bases; bases outside gene matches: 7. Per germline, CDR1 LGHNT and CDR2 FRNRAP. The CDR3 contains 15 residues. CDR3 amino acids: CASGSTQGTYNEQFF. CDR3 coding DNA: TGTGCTAGTGGCTCTACACAGGGGACCTACAATGAGCAGTTCTTC.

In regard to this clone: Germline is not matched at one junction end, which may reflect a read error. V is TRBV2 and J is TRBJ2-1; possibly TRBD1 for D (5 bases). Per the germline V gene, CDR1 is SNHLY and CDR2 is FYNNEI. The CDR3 sequence is 12 residues long. In nucleotides, the CDR3 is TGTGCCAGCAGAGACAGCTACGATGAGCAGTTCTTC. Translation gives CASRDSYDEQFF.

The CDR3 coding sequence is TGTGCCAGCAGCCTTGGATCCGGGCAGCTAGCAGATACGCAGTATTTT. Its translation is CASSLGSGQLADTQYF. This chain links TRBV11-3 with TRBJ2-3; unclear D gene. Germline V CDR1 and CDR2: SGHNT, YENEEA. The CDR3 runs 16 residues. Trimming shortened V by 5 bases and J by 4 bases, and 19 bases separated the two germline ends. Looking up the rest from reference TRBV11-3 and TRBJ2-3 gives the full variable domain: EAGVVQSPRYKIIEKKQPVAFWCNPISGHNTLYWYLQNLGQGPELLIRYENEEAVDDSQLPKDRFSAERLKGVDSTLKIQPAELGDSAVYLCASSLGSGQLADTQYFGPGTRLTVL.

The V gene is TRBV27, the J gene TRBJ1-2, with TRBD1 as a possible D gene (6 bases). Deletions cut 3 bases from V and 5 bases from J, with 13 bases between. CDR3 length equals 14 residues. Germline values: CDR1 MNHEY, CDR2 SMNVEV (reference sequence). CDR3 in amino acids: CASSFGGAGYGYTF. CDR3 sequence (DNA): TGTGCCAGCAGTTTCGGGGGGGCGGGATATGGCTACACCTTC.

The chain joins TRBV2 to TRBJ1-2; D remains unclear. The V gene's germline CDR1 is SNHLY and CDR2 FYNNEI. V dropped 7 bases and J dropped 8 bases, with 11 bases sitting between them. The CDR3 length is 11 residues. Written as DNA, the CDR3 is TGTGCCAGCATCCGGGAAGAAGGCTACACCTTC. It is translated as CASIREEGYTF.

V usage is TRBV12-3 or TRBV12-4 and J usage is TRBJ2-3; no definite D call. V was shortened by 0 bases and J by 6 bases, with 4 bases between the two germline ends. The CDR3 sequence is 12 residues long. CDR3 sequence (DNA): TGTGCCAGCAGTTTAGCGCTCGATACGCAGTATTTT. This sequence encodes CASSLALDTQYF.

The V gene is TRBV11-2, the J gene TRBJ2-7; D gene ambiguous. This CDR3 is 13 amino acids long. Trimming removed 0 bases at V and 3 bases at J, with 6 bases between. Germline V gene lookup returns CDR1 SGHAT and CDR2 FQNNGV. The CDR3 is CASSLDYIYEQYF. In DNA, the CDR3 is TGTGCCAGCAGCTTAGACTATATCTACGAGCAGTACTTC.

The V gene is TRBV7-8, the J gene TRBJ2-1, with 8 bases fitting TRBD2. Germline trimming cut 5 bases from V and 4 bases from J; bases unmatched to any gene: 10. Germline CDR1 is SGHVS and CDR2 is FQNEAQ. The CDR3 is 16 residues long. This chain's CDR3 is CASSPREAFVYNEQFF. CDR3 nucleotides: TGTGCCAGCAGCCCGCGGGAGGCCTTTGTATACAATGAGCAGTTCTTC. Together with reference TRBV7-8 and TRBJ2-1, the CDR3 gives the full variable domain: GAGVSQSPRYKVAKRGQDVALRCDPISGHVSLFWYQQALGQGPEFLTYFQNEAQLDKSGLPSDRFFAERPEGSVSTLKIQRTQQEDSAVYLCASSPREAFVYNEQFFGPGTRLTVL.

The chain joins TRBV28 to TRBJ2-5; D unclear. The V end lost 3 bases, the J end lost 4 bases, and 9 bases lay between the germline ends. The CDR3 loop spans 13 amino acids. Germline loops: CDR1 MDHEN, CDR2 SYDVKM. In DNA, the CDR3 is TGTGCCAGCAGTTTTAGCTTGGGAGAGACCCAGTACTTC. Translated: CASSFSLGETQYF.

The DNA for the CDR3 is TGTGCCAGCAGTTTACGTGTTGTTGGTTACGGCGAGCAGTACTTC. Protein sequence: CASSLRVVGYGEQYF. The chain has TRBV27 and TRBJ2-7; D unclear. Germline V lookup: CDR1 MNHEY, CDR2 SMNVEV (reference sequence). Trimming shortened V by 2 bases and J by 6 bases, and 17 bases separated the two germline ends. CDR3 size: 15 residues.

V is TRBV27 and J is TRBJ2-7; D gene ambiguous. There are 13 residues in the CDR3. The germline CDR1 and CDR2 sequences are MNHEY and SMNVEV (reference sequence). V was cut by 5 bases and J by 7 bases, with 15 bases left in between. CDR3: CASSVTGPREQYF. CDR3 bases: TGTGCCAGCAGTGTGACTGGCCCTCGGGAGCAGTACTTC.

V gene TRBV27 combines with J gene TRBJ1-1, with D maybe TRBD1 (5 bases). There are 16 residues in the CDR3. Germline CDR1 is MNHEY and CDR2 is SMNVEV (reference sequence). Between the trimmed V and J ends, which lost 5 bases and 0 bases, there was a span of 16 bases. CDR3 in amino acids: CASSPIFPGLNTEAFF. In DNA form, the CDR3 reads TGTGCCAGCAGTCCTATATTTCCAGGGCTGAACACTGAAGCTTTCTTT.

This rearrangement joins TRBV7-8 to TRBJ2-1, with 11 nucleotides matching TRBD2. The CDR3 totals 15 residues. Per the germline V gene, CDR1 is SGHVS and CDR2 is FQNEAQ. Trimming removed 5 bases from V and 9 bases from J; junction bases left unmatched: 9. CDR3 DNA: TGTGCCAGCAGCCCTACTAGCGGGAGAGGCGGTGAGCAGTTCTTC. This sequence encodes CASSPTSGRGGEQFF.

This rearrangement joins TRBV11-1 to TRBJ2-1; 10 positions match TRBD2. V dropped 6 bases and J dropped 4; count of bases not matched to a gene: 6. Germline values: CDR1 SGHAT, CDR2 FQDESV (reference sequence). This CDR3 region has 15 residues. CDR3: CASSPGLAAYNEQFF. The CDR3 bases are TGTGCCAGCAGTCCCGGACTAGCGGCTTACAATGAGCAGTTCTTC.

The chain uses TRBV27 and TRBJ2-7; D not resolved. This CDR3 has 13 residues. V lost 8 bases and J lost 5, with 16 bases in between. CDR1 and CDR2 (germline): MNHEY, SMNVEV (reference sequence). The CDR3 coding sequence is TGTGCCAGCCTTGGACGCCAGATGGACGAGCAGTACTTC. It codes for CASLGRQMDEQYF.

This chain joins TRBV7-8 and TRBJ1-2, with D hard to call. The CDR3 sequence is 13 residues long. CDR1 is SGHVS, CDR2 FQNEAQ, per germline. The V end was cut by 1 base, the J end by 2 bases, with 5 bases between. The CDR3 spells CASSLGWNYGYTF. The DNA of the CDR3 is TGTGCCAGCAGCTTAGGGTGGAACTATGGCTACACCTTC. Based on the CDR3 plus reference TRBV7-8 and TRBJ1-2, the full variable domain is GAGVSQSPRYKVAKRGQDVALRCDPISGHVSLFWYQQALGQGPEFLTYFQNEAQLDKSGLPSDRFFAERPEGSVSTLKIQRTQQEDSAVYLCASSLGWNYGYTFGSGTRLTVV.

The genes are TRBV7-8 and TRBJ1-5; D is uncertain. Per germline, CDR1 SGHVS and CDR2 FQNEAQ. V dropped 1 base and J dropped 4 bases, with 5 bases sitting between them. The CDR3 has 13 amino acids. This chain's CDR3 is CASSLGTNQPQHF. As DNA, the CDR3 is TGTGCCAGCAGCTTAGGTACGAATCAGCCCCAGCATTTT.

This CDR3 reads CASSSGTAGGREQFF. The CDR3 DNA reads TGTGCCAGCAGCTCCGGGACTGCTGGGGGAAGGGAGCAGTTCTTC. The J gene is TRBJ2-1, the V gene TRBV7-2, with a weak D call TRBD2 (6 bases). This CDR3 comprises 15 residues. Germline V gene data show CDR1 as SGHTA and CDR2 as FQGNSA. V lost 4 bases, J lost 10 bases, and 20 bases lay in between.

This chain connects TRBV27 to TRBJ1-2; D unresolved. Trimming shortened V by 3 bases and J by 6 bases, and 5 bases separated the two germline ends. This CDR3 has 11 residues. CDR1 and CDR2 from the germline V gene are MNHEY and SMNVEV (reference sequence). Written as DNA, the CDR3 is TGTGCCAGCAGTTTGGGCGATGGCTACACCTTC. Amino acids: CASSLGDGYTF.

This chain links TRBV12-3 or TRBV12-4 with TRBJ2-7; 9 bases are a match to TRBD1. This CDR3 is 13 amino acids long. V shed 4 bases, J shed 4 bases, and the junction held 2 bases outside the gene matches. CDR3 nucleotides: TGTGCCAGCAGTTGGGGGACAGGGTACGAGCAGTACTTC. Translating gives CASSWGTGYEQYF.

V usage is TRBV30 and J usage is TRBJ1-6; D might be TRBD1 (6 bases). The CDR3 contains 14 residues. The germline CDR1 and CDR2 sequences are GTSNPN and SVGIG (reference sequence). Trimming shortened V by 3 bases and J by 9 bases, and 15 bases separated the two germline ends. The chain's CDR3 is CAWRKPGGGSPLHF. For the CDR3, the DNA is TGTGCCTGGAGAAAACCCGGGGGCGGTTCACCCCTCCACTTT.

The chain is built from TRBV7-2 and TRBJ1-4; possibly TRBD1 for D (5 bases). Germline CDR1 SGHTA, CDR2 FQGNSA. V lost 2 bases to trimming and J lost 5 bases, with 12 bases between them. CDR3 length equals 15 residues. As DNA, the CDR3 is TGTGCCAGCAGCTTAAACGCAGGGCCGAATGAAAAACTGTTTTTT. It encodes CASSLNAGPNEKLFF.

The genes are TRBV19 and TRBJ2-1; a weak D match, TRBD1 (5 bases). In germline, CDR1 is LNHDA, CDR2 SQIVND (reference sequence). V lost 1 base and J 4 bases, leaving 20 bases between the germline ends. There are 18 residues in the CDR3. DNA of the CDR3: TGTGCCAGTAGTATAGGTTCTTTCCAGGGAATACAATACAATGAGCAGTTCTTC. It codes for CASSIGSFQGIQYNEQFF. The full variable domain, its missing parts supplied by reference TRBV19 and TRBJ2-1, is DGGITQSPKYLFRKEGQNVTLSCEQNLNHDAMYWYRQDPGQGLRLIYYSQIVNDFQKGDIAEGYSVSREKKESFPLTVTSAQKNPTAFYLCASSIGSFQGIQYNEQFFGPGTRLTVL.

V and J are TRBV5-1 and TRBJ2-7, with TRBD1 matching 9 bases. The CDR3 is 18 amino acids. V trimming: 1 base; J trimming: 2 bases; junction bases outside the gene matches: 13. CDR1 and CDR2 (germline): SGHRS, YFSETQ. The CDR3 loop reads CASSLRSSLQGATYEQYF. DNA of the CDR3: TGCGCCAGCAGCTTGAGAAGTAGCTTACAGGGGGCCACCTACGAGCAGTACTTC.

The chain combines TRBV7-3 with TRBJ2-1; possible D gene TRBD2, 6 bases. The CDR3 sequence is 14 residues long. The ends were cut back, 3 bases at V and 0 bases at J, with 6 bases in the middle. The germline V gene encodes CDR1 SGHTA and CDR2 FQGTGA. CDR3: CASSFGSSYNEQFF. CDR3 nucleotides: TGTGCCAGCAGCTTCGGGAGCTCCTACAATGAGCAGTTCTTC.

The V call is TRBV7-8, the J call TRBJ2-7, with D unclear. CDR3 length: 14 residues. Trimming cost V 4 bases and J 3 bases, with 13 bases left between them. Germline assignment: CDR1 SGHVS and CDR2 FQNEAQ. The CDR3 DNA sequence: TGTGCCAGCAGCTCCGGGCCGGAGAACTACGAGCAGTACTTC. Protein sequence: CASSSGPENYEQYF.